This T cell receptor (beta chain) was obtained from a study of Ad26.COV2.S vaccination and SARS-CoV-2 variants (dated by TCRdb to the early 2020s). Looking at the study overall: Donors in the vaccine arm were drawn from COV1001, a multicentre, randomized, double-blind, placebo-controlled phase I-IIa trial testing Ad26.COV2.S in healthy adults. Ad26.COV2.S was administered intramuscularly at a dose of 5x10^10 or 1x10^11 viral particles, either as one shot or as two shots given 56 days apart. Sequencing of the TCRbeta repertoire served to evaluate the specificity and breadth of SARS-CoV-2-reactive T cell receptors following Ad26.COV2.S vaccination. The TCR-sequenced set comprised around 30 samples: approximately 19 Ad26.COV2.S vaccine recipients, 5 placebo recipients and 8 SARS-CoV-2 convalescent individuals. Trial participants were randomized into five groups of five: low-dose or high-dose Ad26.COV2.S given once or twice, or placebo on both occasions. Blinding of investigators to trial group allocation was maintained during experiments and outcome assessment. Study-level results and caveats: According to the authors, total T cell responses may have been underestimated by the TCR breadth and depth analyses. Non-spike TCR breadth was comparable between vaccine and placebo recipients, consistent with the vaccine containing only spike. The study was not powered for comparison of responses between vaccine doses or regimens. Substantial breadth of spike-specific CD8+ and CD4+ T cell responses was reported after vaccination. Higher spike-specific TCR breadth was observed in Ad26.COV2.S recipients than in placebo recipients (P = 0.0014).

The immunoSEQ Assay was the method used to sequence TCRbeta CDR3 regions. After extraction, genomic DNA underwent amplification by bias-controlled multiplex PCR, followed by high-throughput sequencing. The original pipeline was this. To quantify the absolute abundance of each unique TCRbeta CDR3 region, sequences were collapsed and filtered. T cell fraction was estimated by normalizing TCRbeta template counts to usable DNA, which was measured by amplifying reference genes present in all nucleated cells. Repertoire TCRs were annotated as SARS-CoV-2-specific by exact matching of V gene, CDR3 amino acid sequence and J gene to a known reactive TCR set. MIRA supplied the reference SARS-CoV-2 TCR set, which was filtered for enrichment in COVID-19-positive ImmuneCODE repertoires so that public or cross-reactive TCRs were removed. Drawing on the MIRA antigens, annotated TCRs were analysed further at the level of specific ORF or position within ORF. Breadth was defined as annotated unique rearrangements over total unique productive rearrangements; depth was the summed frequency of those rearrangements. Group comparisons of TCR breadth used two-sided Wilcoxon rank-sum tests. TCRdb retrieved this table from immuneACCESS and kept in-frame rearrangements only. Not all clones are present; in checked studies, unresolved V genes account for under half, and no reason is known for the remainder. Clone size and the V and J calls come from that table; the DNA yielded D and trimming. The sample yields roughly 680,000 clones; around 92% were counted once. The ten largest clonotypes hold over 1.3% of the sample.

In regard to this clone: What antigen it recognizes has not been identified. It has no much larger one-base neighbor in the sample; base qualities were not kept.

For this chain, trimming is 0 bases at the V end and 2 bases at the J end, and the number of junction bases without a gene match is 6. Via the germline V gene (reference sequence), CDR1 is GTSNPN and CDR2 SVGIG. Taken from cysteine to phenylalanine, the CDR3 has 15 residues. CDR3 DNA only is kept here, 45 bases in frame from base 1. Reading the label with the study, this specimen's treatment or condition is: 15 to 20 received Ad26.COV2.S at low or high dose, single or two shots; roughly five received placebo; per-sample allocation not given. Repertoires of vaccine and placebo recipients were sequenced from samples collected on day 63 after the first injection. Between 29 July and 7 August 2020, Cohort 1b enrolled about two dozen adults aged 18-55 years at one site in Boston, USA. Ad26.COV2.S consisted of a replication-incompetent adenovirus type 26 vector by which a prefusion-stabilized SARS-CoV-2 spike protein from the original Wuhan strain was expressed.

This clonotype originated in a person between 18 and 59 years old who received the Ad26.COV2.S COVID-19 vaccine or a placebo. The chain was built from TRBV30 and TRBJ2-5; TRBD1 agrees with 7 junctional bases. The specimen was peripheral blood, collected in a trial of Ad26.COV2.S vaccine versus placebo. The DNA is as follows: TGTGCCTGGAGTGTACTGGGGACAGTGCAAGAGACCCAGTACTTC. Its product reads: CAWSVLGTVQETQYF.